This TCR beta chain was captured by sequencing in a study of brain T cells in children with intractable seizures. The CDR3 totals 12 residues. Germline V gene sequence: CDR1 SNHLY, CDR2 FYNNEI. V gave up 6 bases and J gave up 3 bases, with 5 bases separating them. The table came from immunoSEQ multiplex PCR; TCRdb's copy has only in-frame clones and leaves some out. Here the sample spans under 150,000 clones, roughly 94% being singletons. The sequence was obtained from a boy less than two years old with hemimegalencephaly and intractable seizures. The chain is built from TRBV2 and TRBJ2-2, with D unclear. Source: peripheral blood, taken at surgery. The CDR3, as DNA: TGTGCCAGCAGCTTCTACACCGGGGAGCTGTTTTTT. It is translated as CASSFYTGELFF.